A selection of T cell receptor beta chains follows, all from one sample in a study of T cells after yellow fever vaccination. TCRdb re-called the 5' RACE reads through MiXCR, storing one row per CDR3 protein. The table records 300,000 or so distinct CDR3 sequences, 7% to 10% of them present only once. The starting material was PBMCs, obtained about 49 days after the first yellow fever vaccination. The receptors shown here come from a man younger than 35 who received the YFV17D yellow fever vaccine. Both conserved end residues are part of each CDR3. Each record gives: J gene, V gene, clone size, D gene, CDR3 DNA, CDR3 protein. D genes are given only for firm matches. Rows may omit the clone size; those that give it use once, few, many or a size class.

>TRBJ2-5|TRBV6-1|.|.
TGTGCCAGCAGCCCTAAGCCGGGGCAAGAGACCCAGTACTTC
CASSPKPGQETQYF
>TRBJ2-2|TRBV12-3/TRBV12-4|few|TRBD1
TGTGCCAGCTACCCAGGGGGCGGTCACGGGGAGCTGTTTTTT
CASYPGGGHGELFF
>TRBJ2-3|TRBV12-3/TRBV12-4|.|.
TGTGCCAGCAGTTTGGTAACGGGAGTTACGCAGTATTTT
CASSLVTGVTQYF
>TRBJ2-1|TRBV18|.|TRBD1
TGTGCCAGCTCACCCCTTCCCGGACAGGGTGGGGGTGTGGATGAGCAGTTCTTC
CASSPLPGQGGGVDEQFF
>TRBJ2-3|TRBV5-1|.|.
TGCGCCAGCAGCCGGGAATCGAGCACAGATACGCAGTATTTT
CASSRESSTDTQYF
>TRBJ2-7|TRBV19|many|TRBD1
TGTGCCAGTAGTATGGGGACAGGGCGCGAGCAGTACTTC
CASSMGTGREQYF
>TRBJ1-3|TRBV5-6|.|.
TGTGCCAGCAGCTTGGTTTTCCAGAGTGCTGGAAACACCATATATTTT
CASSLVFQSAGNTIYF
>TRBJ2-3|TRBV5-1|.|TRBD1
TGCGCCAGCAGCTTATGGACAGGGGGGAGAGATACGCAGTATTTT
CASSLWTGGRDTQYF
>TRBJ2-2|TRBV24-1|many|TRBD2
TGTGCCACCAGTGACTCCAGCGGGGGGCTCACCGGGGAGCTGTTTTTT
CATSDSSGGLTGELFF
>TRBJ2-1|TRBV2|.|TRBD2
TGTGCCAGCAGTTCGGGGGGGGCCTCCTACAATGAGCAGTTCTTC
CASSSGGASYNEQFF
>TRBJ1-1|TRBV2|many|.
TGTGCCAGCGAGGGTATCCCGAACACTGAAGCTTTCTTT
CASEGIPNTEAFF
>TRBJ1-2|TRBV7-2|.|.
TGTGCCAGCAGCTTTTATTCAGGGAACTATGGCTACACCTTC
CASSFYSGNYGYTF
>TRBJ2-7|TRBV20-1|.|TRBD2
TGCAGTGCTACCGCGTGGAGCGGGGGATCCTACGAGCAGTACTTC
CSATAWSGGSYEQYF